Below, 18 T cell receptor beta chains from the same sample are listed, as sequenced in a study of blood T cell repertoires in COVID-19. Sequencing used immunoSEQ multiplex PCR; TCRdb keeps in-frame clones, though not all of them. The sample shows over 7,500 clones, 80% to 85% of them seen only once. The specimen sequenced was peripheral blood. These receptors came from a man aged 60 to 69 with active COVID-19.

The V and J genes are TRBV4-2 and TRBJ1-5, with TRBD1 matching over 10 bases. The junction had 2 bases not matched to a gene; V was cut back by 1 base and J by 5 bases. Germline CDR1 LGHNA, CDR2 YNFKEQ. The CDR3 is 15 residues long. The CDR3 bases are TGTGCCAGCAGCCAAGGGGGGACAGGGGATCAGCCCCAGCATTTT. Protein sequence: CASSQGGTGDQPQHF.

The CDR3 protein is CAGLKAQGMNTEAFF. The CDR3 DNA sequence: TGTGCCGGGCTGAAAGCACAGGGGATGAACACTGAAGCTTTCTTT. The rearrangement links TRBV28 to TRBJ1-1; 7 bases are shared with TRBD1. CDR3 length equals 15 residues. With 11 bases clipped from V and 0 bases from J, the junction kept 12 bases outside the gene matches. Germline V gene sequence: CDR1 MDHEN, CDR2 SYDVKM.

V is TRBV11-2 and J is TRBJ2-2; tentatively, D is TRBD1 (5 bases). V was pared by 1 base and J by 0 bases, with 6 bases between. This CDR3 comprises 15 residues. Germline V gene lookup returns CDR1 SGHAT and CDR2 FQNNGV. CDR3 residues: CASSLGQSNTGELFF. In nucleotides, the CDR3 is TGTGCCAGCAGCTTAGGACAGTCGAACACCGGGGAGCTGTTTTTT. The full variable domain, in which reference TRBV11-2 and TRBJ2-2 provide the parts outside the CDR3, is EAGVAQSPRYKIIEKRQSVAFWCNPISGHATLYWYQQILGQGPKLLIQFQNNGVVDDSQLPKDRFSAERLKGVDSTLKIQPAKLEDSAVYLCASSLGQSNTGELFFGEGSRLTVL.

V usage is TRBV27 and J usage is TRBJ1-1; D is perhaps TRBD1 (5 bases). CDR1 and CDR2 (germline): MNHEY, SMNVEV (reference sequence). CDR3 length equals 13 residues. Between the trimmed V and J ends, which lost 6 bases and 4 bases, there was a span of 12 bases. This chain's CDR3 is CASRLLGGTEAFF. CDR3 DNA sequence: TGTGCCAGCAGACTCCTCGGGGGCACTGAAGCTTTCTTT.

The gene calls are TRBV5-1 and TRBJ2-5, with TRBD1 matching over 9 bases. This CDR3 comprises 14 residues. J lost 4 bases, V lost 5 bases, and 6 bases had no gene match. Germline values: CDR1 SGHRS, CDR2 YFSETQ. The CDR3 is CASRGTGWLETQYF. The CDR3 coding sequence is TGCGCCAGCAGGGGGACAGGGTGGCTAGAGACCCAGTACTTC.

V usage is TRBV5-4 and J usage is TRBJ2-7; 11 bases align to TRBD1. J lost 5 bases, V lost 4 bases, and 14 bases had no gene match. CDR3 length: 17 residues. CDR1 is SGHNT and CDR2 is YYREEE in the germline V gene (reference sequence). CDR3 residues: CASSGEPIGQGADEQYF. The CDR3 nucleotides are TGTGCCAGCAGCGGAGAACCTATCGGACAGGGGGCAGACGAGCAGTACTTC.

This clone occurred a few times. The chain combines TRBV19 with TRBJ2-3; D is unresolved. V lost 7 bases and J 5 bases, leaving 16 bases between the germline ends. Germline V CDR1 and CDR2: LNHDA, SQIVND (reference sequence). CDR3 length: 14 amino acids. The CDR3 region is CASTSGLVGDTQYF. The CDR3 region has the DNA TGTGCCAGTACCTCTGGTCTAGTAGGAGATACGCAGTATTTT. Filled out from reference TRBV19 and TRBJ2-3, the complete variable domain reads DGGITQSPKYLFRKEGQNVTLSCEQNLNHDAMYWYRQDPGQGLRLIYYSQIVNDFQKGDIAEGYSVSREKKESFPLTVTSAQKNPTAFYLCASTSGLVGDTQYFGPGTRLTVL.

The gene calls are TRBV5-8 and TRBJ2-1; D is possibly TRBD2 (6 bases). The germline V gene has CDR1 SGHTS and CDR2 YDEGEE. Trimming took 3 bases from V and 4 from J, leaving 11 bases between them. The CDR3 sequence is 14 residues long. The chain's CDR3 is CASSSRDFYNEQFF. The CDR3 nucleotides are TGTGCCAGCAGCTCCCGGGACTTTTACAATGAGCAGTTCTTC.

This chain connects TRBV11-2 to TRBJ2-5, with TRBD2 matching over 10 bases. V trimming: 2 bases; J trimming: 2 bases; junction bases outside the gene matches: 2. The CDR3 length is 15 residues. The V gene's germline CDR1 is SGHAT and CDR2 FQNNGV. CDR3 DNA sequence: TGTGCCAGCAGCTTATTTAGCGGGGGGCAAGAGACCCAGTACTTC. Amino acids: CASSLFSGGQETQYF.

The V and J genes are TRBV11-2 and TRBJ2-7; TRBD2 aligns across 7 bases. The length of the CDR3 is 15 residues. The V gene's germline CDR1 is SGHAT and CDR2 FQNNGV. J gave up 0 bases and V 1 base, and 3 bases lay outside the gene matches. CDR3 nucleotides: TGTGCCAGCAGCTTAGGTAGCGGGCCCTCCTACGAGCAGTACTTC. Translating gives CASSLGSGPSYEQYF.

The chain employs TRBV7-9 and TRBJ2-7, with TRBD1 identical over 7 bases. Germline loops: CDR1 SEHNR, CDR2 FQNEAQ (reference sequence). J lost 5 bases, V lost 5 bases, and 6 bases had no gene match. This CDR3 is built from 13 residues. DNA of the CDR3: TGTGCCAGCAGCCCCAAGGGGGCCGACGAGCAGTACTTC. Protein product: CASSPKGADEQYF.

Here the CDR3 DNA reads TGTGCTAGTGGTTTGGTACCCGGAGAGACCCAGTACTTC. Translation: CASGLVPGETQYF. J is TRBJ2-5 and V is TRBV12-5; D is undetermined. Germline V gene sequence: CDR1 LGHNT, CDR2 FRNRAP. V was clipped by 0 bases and J by 4 bases, with 6 bases between them. The CDR3 is made up of 13 amino acids.

V is TRBV7-8 and J is TRBJ1-2; weak D call: TRBD1 (6 bases). The CDR3 totals 15 residues. Germline values: CDR1 SGHVS, CDR2 FQNEAQ. V was cut by 5 bases and J by 5 bases, with 18 bases left in between. The CDR3 sequence is CASSDRDTGWYGYTF. The CDR3 nucleotides are TGTGCCAGCAGCGACCGGGACACTGGCTGGTATGGCTACACCTTC.

The rearrangement joins TRBV28 to TRBJ2-1, with TRBD2 matching over 8 bases. Per the germline V gene, CDR1 is MDHEN and CDR2 is SYDVKM. The CDR3 has 16 amino acids. The J segment lost 4 bases and the V segment lost 3 bases, leaving 8 bases of the junction unmatched. The CDR3, as DNA: TGTGCCAGCAGTTTCGGGGGGGCGGGGAGGTACAATGAGCAGTTCTTC. Its protein product is CASSFGGAGRYNEQFF.

The genes are TRBV4-2 and TRBJ2-7, with TRBD2 matching over 10 bases. V lost 0 bases, J lost 4 bases, and 9 bases stayed unmatched. The CDR3 extends over 17 amino acids. From germline, CDR1 is LGHNA and CDR2 YNFKEQ. This CDR3 reads CASSQESLASGGYEQYF. CDR3 sequence (DNA): TGTGCCAGCAGCCAAGAGAGTTTGGCTAGCGGGGGTTACGAGCAGTACTTC.

The rearrangement joins TRBV28 to TRBJ2-7; tentatively, D is TRBD1 (7 bases). Germline V CDR1 and CDR2: MDHEN, SYDVKM. This CDR3 has 13 residues. V shed 5 bases and J shed 9 bases, with 17 bases lying between them. The CDR3 DNA sequence: TGTGCCAGCAGTCCCACACAGGGGCGGGGGCAGTACTTC. Amino acid sequence: CASSPTQGRGQYF.

This chain uses TRBV19 with TRBJ1-5, with 7 bases aligning to TRBD1. The ends lost 4 bases at V and 6 bases at J; junction bases unmatched: 6. Germline CDR1 LNHDA, CDR2 SQIVND (reference sequence). The CDR3 runs to 14 residues. DNA of the CDR3: TGTGCCAGTAGTAACCGGGACAGCCTTCAGCCCCAGCATTTT. This gives the protein CASSNRDSLQPQHF.

Turning to this clone: A read error may account for a junction end that differs from germline. The chain recombines TRBV6-5 with TRBJ1-1; possible D gene TRBD1, 6 bases. The CDR3 covers 12 residues. CDR1 and CDR2 (germline): MNHEY, SVGAGI. CDR3 DNA sequence: TGTGCCGGCAGGGGCGGGTACACTGAAGCTTTCTTT. Translating it yields CAGRGGYTEAFF.